This TCR beta chain was obtained from a study of Graves' ophthalmopathy and Graves' hyperthyroidism. Turning to the study itself: Before any treatment, peripheral blood was taken at the initial diagnosis.

V shed 4 bases and J shed 4 bases, with 10 bases lying between them. The CDR3 length is 13 residues. Germline CDR1 SNHLY, CDR2 FYNNEI. Notes on this clonotype: Its cognate antigen is unknown.

Study-wide results and caveats: Among expanded thyroid clonotypes above 0.001 frequency, most also occurred in blood.

RNA transcripts were the source from which TCR beta CDR3 regions were amplified. HTBI-primed RT-PCR formed the first round, and a multiplex PCR formed the second. TCRdb fed the multiplex PCR reads into MiXCR, producing one record per CDR3 protein. The sample comprises hundreds of thousands of distinct CDR3 sequences, roughly 50% of which are singletons, and more than 45% rests with the top ten. CAS ≥3, NOSPECS ≥4, moderate-to-severe activity and duration under 3 months marked donors with ophthalmopathy. The receptor comes from an adult man with Graves' ophthalmopathy. The chain employs TRBV2 and TRBJ1-2; no definite D call. Sequences were obtained from peripheral blood. The DNA for the CDR3 is TGTGCCAGCAGTGTTGAAACAGCCTATGGCTACACCTTC. This codes for CASSVETAYGYTF. The whole variable domain, filled in from reference TRBV2 and TRBJ1-2, reads EPEVTQTPSHQVTQMGQEVILRCVPISNHLYFYWYRQILGQKVEFLVSFYNNEISEKSEIFDDQFSVERPDGSNFTLKIRSTKLEDSAMYFCASSVETAYGYTFGSGTRLTVV.